The TCR beta chain under discussion was sequenced for a study of early T cells in non-severe SARS-CoV-2 infection. A single record per CDR3 protein comes from TCRdb applying MiXCR to the 5' RACE reads. The sample lists 20,000 to 25,000 distinct CDR3 sequences, about 3.7% occurring once. Overall study findings and caveats: Anti-spike CD8 responses were favored by VDJdb matching, which missed private and CD4 specificities.

The J segment lost 5 bases and the V segment lost 3 bases, leaving 0 bases of the junction unmatched. Germline CDR1 reads SGHDT; CDR2 reads YYEEEE. This CDR3 region has 12 residues. This clonotype was seen ten or more times. Its matching antigen is unknown. The sample was whole blood. This sequence was found in an adult who was a healthcare worker with PCR-confirmed SARS-CoV-2 infection or an uninfected control (not recorded which). This sequence joins TRBV5-6 and TRBJ2-7; TRBD1 matches 9 bases. The CDR3 protein is CASSWTGDEQYF. The CDR3 coding sequence is TGTGCCAGCAGCTGGACAGGGGACGAGCAGTACTTC.